Listed below are T cell receptor beta chains from one sample, sequenced in a study of blood T cells in healthy people across ages. Using its own MiXCR run on the 5' RACE reads, TCRdb lists one record per CDR3 protein. The sample carries roughly 1.7 million distinct CDR3 sequences, roughly a third recorded once. The sample was blood. The receptors stem from a woman aged 30 to 39 in good health. The CDR3 runs from the conserved cysteine through the conserved F or W. The D gene is left open where the match is weak. Size values are once, few and many counts, or a class for expanded clones, and some rows have none.

NA	TRBJ2-1	TRBV20-1	TRBD2	CSARWLAGYNEQFF	TGCAGTGCTAGATGGCTAGCGGGATACAATGAGCAGTTCTTC
few	TRBJ2-7	TRBV7-3	TRBD1	CASSLVTGETYEQYF	TGTGCCAGCAGCTTAGTAACAGGGGAGACCTACGAGCAGTACTTC
many	TRBJ1-2	TRBV4-1	NA	CASSQSTNYGYTF	TGCGCCAGCAGCCAATCAACTAACTATGGCTACACCTTC
NA	TRBJ2-3	TRBV11-2	NA	CASSPYLADTQYF	TGTGCCAGCAGCCCCTATCTGGCAGATACGCAGTATTTT
many	TRBJ2-1	TRBV7-2	TRBD2	CASSVQRGGSYNEQFF	TGTGCCAGCAGCGTCCAGCGGGGGGGCTCCTACAATGAGCAGTTCTTC
NA	TRBJ2-3	TRBV21-1	NA	CASLILKREAADTQYF	TGTGCCAGCTTAATCTTGAAGCGGGAGGCGGCAGATACGCAGTATTTT
NA	TRBJ2-1	TRBV20-1	TRBD2	CSASPVGGAFHEQFF	TGCAGTGCTAGTCCGGTCGGGGGGGCTTTTCATGAGCAGTTCTTC
NA	TRBJ2-1	TRBV7-8	NA	CVSSLLATNEQFF	TGTGTCAGCAGCTTGCTAGCGACAAATGAGCAGTTCTTC
few	TRBJ2-7	TRBV7-2	NA	CASGQQGYEQYF	TGTGCCAGCGGGCAACAGGGCTACGAGCAGTACTTC
many	TRBJ2-7	TRBV28	NA	CASSLGGLASYEQYF	TGTGCCAGCAGTTTAGGTGGTTTAGCCTCCTACGAGCAGTACTTC
NA	TRBJ2-4	TRBV12-3/TRBV12-4	NA	CAGSLGEQQYF	TGTGCCGGCAGTTTAGGGGAACAGCAGTACTTC
NA	TRBJ2-7	TRBV28	TRBD2	CASSFLAGNYEQYF	TGTGCCAGCAGTTTCCTAGCGGGGAACTACGAGCAGTACTTC
NA	TRBJ2-3	TRBV30	TRBD2	CASRLLAGGVDTQYF	TGTGCCTCCAGACTACTAGCGGGGGGGGTGGATACGCAGTATTTT
few	TRBJ2-7	TRBV7-6	NA	CASSASEAYEQYF	TGTGCCAGCAGCGCCTCAGAGGCCTACGAGCAGTACTTC
NA	TRBJ1-2	TRBV20-1	NA	CSASGGGNYGYTF	TGCAGTGCTTCAGGCGGGGGAAACTATGGCTACACCTTC
few	TRBJ2-1	TRBV5-6	TRBD2	CASSSLAGGPEYNEQFF	TGTGCCAGCAGCTCCCTAGCGGGGGGGCCGGAGTACAATGAGCAGTTCTTC
NA	TRBJ2-5	TRBV20-1	TRBD1	CSAPPGQGPQGTQYF	TGCAGTGCTCCGCCGGGACAGGGTCCCCAAGGGACCCAGTACTTC
NA	TRBJ2-3	TRBV20-1	TRBD2	CSALGLAGEWGRKADTQYF	TGCAGTGCCCTAGGACTAGCGGGAGAATGGGGACGGAAGGCAGATACGCAGTATTTT
NA	TRBJ2-3	TRBV12-3/TRBV12-4	NA	CASRNFPDAQYF	TGTGCCAGCAGAAATTTCCCAGATGCGCAGTATTTT
few	TRBJ1-6	TRBV6-2/TRBV6-3	NA	CASSRTDSSYNSPLHF	TGTGCCAGCAGTCGGACAGACAGCTCCTATAATTCACCCCTCCACTTT
NA	TRBJ2-1	TRBV12-3/TRBV12-4	TRBD2	CASVRRGDPSYNEQFF	TGTGCCAGCGTGAGGCGGGGGGACCCCTCCTACAATGAGCAGTTCTTC
NA	TRBJ2-5	TRBV5-1	TRBD2	CASSKTGTSGGQETQYF	TGCGCCAGCAGCAAAACCGGGACTAGCGGAGGGCAAGAGACCCAGTACTTC
few	TRBJ2-5	TRBV29-1	NA	CSVEDKGKVSQYF	TGCAGCGTTGAAGACAAGGGGAAGGTGTCCCAGTACTTC
NA	TRBJ2-1	TRBV7-9	TRBD2	CASSLSYGGGWNEQFF	TGTGCCAGCAGCTTATCTTACGGGGGGGGCTGGAATGAGCAGTTCTTC
few	TRBJ2-6	TRBV5-4	TRBD1	CASSPGQRSSGANVLTF	TGTGCCAGCAGCCCGGGACAGCGATCCTCTGGGGCCAACGTCCTGACTTTC
few	TRBJ2-7	TRBV12-3/TRBV12-4	NA	CASGLTRYEQYF	TGTGCCAGCGGGCTCACACGCTACGAGCAGTACTTC
NA	TRBJ1-3	TRBV15	NA	CATSRVDSGNTIYF	TGTGCCACCAGCAGAGTGGACTCTGGAAACACCATATATTTT
NA	TRBJ2-3	TRBV2	NA	CAVHLTLSTDTQYF	TGTGCCGTCCATTTGACTCTAAGCACAGATACGCAGTATTTT
NA	TRBJ2-1	TRBV27	NA	CASRTLSVYSYNEQFF	TGTGCCAGCAGGACCCTTAGCGTCTACTCCTACAATGAGCAGTTCTTC
few	TRBJ2-3	TRBV6-1	TRBD2	CASRTDGAGTSGRSSTDTQYF	TGTGCCAGCAGAACTGACGGGGCCGGGACTAGCGGGAGGTCGAGCACAGATACGCAGTATTTT
NA	TRBJ1-6	TRBV6-5	NA	CASSWEGGSPLHF	TGTGCCAGCAGTTGGGAGGGGGGTTCACCCCTCCACTTT
few	TRBJ2-7	TRBV20-1	NA	CSARERSGPNEQYF	TGCAGTGCTAGAGAAAGGTCCGGGCCCAACGAGCAGTACTTC
NA	TRBJ1-1	TRBV4-1	NA	CASSQDLTRVKNTEAFF	TGCGCCAGCAGCCAAGATTTGACAAGAGTTAAGAACACTGAAGCTTTCTTT
few	TRBJ2-1	TRBV5-4	TRBD1	CASSWAGTGGYEQFF	TGTGCCAGCAGCTGGGCCGGGACAGGGGGCTACGAGCAGTTCTTC
many	TRBJ2-1	TRBV20-1	NA	CSARGRELYNEQFF	TGCAGTGCTAGGGGCAGGGAGCTCTACAATGAGCAGTTCTTC
NA	TRBJ2-5	TRBV18	NA	CASSPGRSGVTETQYF	TGTGCCAGCTCACCAGGACGAAGTGGGGTGACGGAGACCCAGTACTTC
few	TRBJ2-7	TRBV20-1	NA	CSARDGDFPYEQYF	TGCAGTGCTAGAGATGGGGATTTTCCCTACGAGCAGTACTTC
few	TRBJ2-2	TRBV6-2/TRBV6-3	TRBD2	CASSSPGTSYTGELFF	TGTGCCAGCAGTTCCCCCGGGACTAGCTACACCGGGGAGCTGTTTTTT
few	TRBJ2-1	TRBV2	TRBD2	CASKARTSGGSSYNEQFF	TGTGCCAGCAAGGCCCGGACTAGCGGGGGTAGCTCCTACAATGAGCAGTTCTTC
many	TRBJ2-7	TRBV4-1	NA	CASSQVVPGNYEQYF	TGCGCCAGCAGCCAAGTCGTCCCGGGGAACTACGAGCAGTACTTC
NA	TRBJ2-3	TRBV27	TRBD2	CASSLSGTSGGLTGTDTQYF	TGTGCCAGCAGTTTATCTGGGACTAGCGGGGGGCTTACGGGCACAGATACGCAGTATTTT
NA	TRBJ1-2	TRBV9	NA	CASSVARLGHSGGCTF	TGTGCCAGCAGCGTAGCGCGATTAGGACACTCGGGCGGCTGCACCTTC
NA	TRBJ1-6	TRBV27	NA	CASSLRLGHDNSPLHF	TGTGCCAGCAGTTTACGATTGGGACACGATAATTCACCCCTCCACTTT
few	TRBJ2-1	TRBV6-6	TRBD1	CASSYDGTGHAEQFF	TGTGCCAGCAGTTACGACGGGACAGGGCATGCGGAGCAGTTCTTC
NA	TRBJ2-7	TRBV5-5	NA	CASSLARDGFYEQYF	TGTGCCAGCAGCTTAGCAAGGGACGGGTTCTACGAGCAGTACTTC
few	TRBJ1-2	TRBV6-1	TRBD1	CASSGTGTDGYTF	TGTGCCAGCAGCGGGACAGGAACCGATGGCTACACCTTC
NA	TRBJ1-1	TRBV6-2/TRBV6-3	TRBD1	CASSSSSRGLRTEAFF	TGTGCCAGCAGTTCATCCTCCAGGGGGTTGAGGACTGAAGCTTTCTTT
NA	TRBJ1-4	TRBV12-3/TRBV12-4	NA	CASTLTGISEKLFF	TGTGCCAGCACGCTCACGGGGATCTCTGAAAAACTGTTTTTT
NA	TRBJ1-5	TRBV30	TRBD1	CAWQGQRGVGPQHF	TGTGCCTGGCAGGGACAGCGGGGAGTTGGGCCCCAGCATTTT
many	TRBJ1-2	TRBV10-3	TRBD1	CAISAGTGGPFNYGYTF	TGTGCCATCAGTGCCGGTACAGGGGGCCCTTTTAACTATGGCTACACCTTC